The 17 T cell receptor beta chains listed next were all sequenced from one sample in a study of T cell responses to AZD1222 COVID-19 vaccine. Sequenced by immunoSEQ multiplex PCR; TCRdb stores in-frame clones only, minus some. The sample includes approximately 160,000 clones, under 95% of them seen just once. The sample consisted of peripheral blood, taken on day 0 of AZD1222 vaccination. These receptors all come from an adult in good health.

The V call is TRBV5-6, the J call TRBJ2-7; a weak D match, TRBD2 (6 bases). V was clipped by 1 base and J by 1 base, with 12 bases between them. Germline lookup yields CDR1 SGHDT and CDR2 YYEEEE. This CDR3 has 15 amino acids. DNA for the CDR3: TGTGCCAGCAGCTTGTTCCCGGGGGAGTCCTACGAGCAGTACTTC. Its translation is CASSLFPGESYEQYF.

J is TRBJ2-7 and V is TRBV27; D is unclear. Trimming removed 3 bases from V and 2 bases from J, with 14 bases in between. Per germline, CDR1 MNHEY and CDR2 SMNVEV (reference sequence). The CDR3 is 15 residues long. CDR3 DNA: TGTGCCAGCAGTTTGGGCCCTAGTCTCCCCTACGAGCAGTACTTC. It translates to CASSLGPSLPYEQYF.

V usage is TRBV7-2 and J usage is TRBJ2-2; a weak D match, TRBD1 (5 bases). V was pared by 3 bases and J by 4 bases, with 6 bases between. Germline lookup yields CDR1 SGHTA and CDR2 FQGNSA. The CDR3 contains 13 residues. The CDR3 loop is CASSFGATGELFF. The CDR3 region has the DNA TGTGCCAGCAGCTTTGGGGCCACCGGGGAGCTGTTTTTT.

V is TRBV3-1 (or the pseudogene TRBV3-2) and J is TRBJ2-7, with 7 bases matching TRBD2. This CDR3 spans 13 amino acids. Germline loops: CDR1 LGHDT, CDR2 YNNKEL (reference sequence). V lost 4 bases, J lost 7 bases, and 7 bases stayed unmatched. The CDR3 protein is CASSREGSGEQYF. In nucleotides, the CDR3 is TGTGCCAGCAGCCGGGAGGGGTCGGGTGAGCAGTACTTC.

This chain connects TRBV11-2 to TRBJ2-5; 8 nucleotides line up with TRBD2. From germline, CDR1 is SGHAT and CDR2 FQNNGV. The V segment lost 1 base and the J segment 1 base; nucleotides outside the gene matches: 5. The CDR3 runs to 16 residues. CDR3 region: CASSLVPAGAQETQYF. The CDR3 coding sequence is TGTGCCAGCAGCTTAGTCCCAGCGGGGGCCCAAGAGACCCAGTACTTC.

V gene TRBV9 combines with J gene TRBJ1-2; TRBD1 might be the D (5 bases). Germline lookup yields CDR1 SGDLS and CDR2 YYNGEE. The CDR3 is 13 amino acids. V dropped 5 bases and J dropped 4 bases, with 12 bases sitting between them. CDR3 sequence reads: CASRDPGSYGYTF. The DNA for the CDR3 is TGTGCCAGCAGGGATCCAGGGAGCTATGGCTACACCTTC.

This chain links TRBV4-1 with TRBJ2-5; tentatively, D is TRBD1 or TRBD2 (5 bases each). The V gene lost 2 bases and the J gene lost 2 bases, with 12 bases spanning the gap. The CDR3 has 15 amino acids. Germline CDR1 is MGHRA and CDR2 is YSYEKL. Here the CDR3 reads CASSQLTGTQETQYF. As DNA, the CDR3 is TGCGCCAGCAGCCAACTAACGGGGACGCAAGAGACCCAGTACTTC.

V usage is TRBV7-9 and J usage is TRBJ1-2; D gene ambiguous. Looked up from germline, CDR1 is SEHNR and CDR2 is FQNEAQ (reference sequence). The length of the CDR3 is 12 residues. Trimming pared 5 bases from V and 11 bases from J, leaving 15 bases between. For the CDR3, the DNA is TGTGCCAGCAGCATAAGCCCGGACGGGTACACCTTC. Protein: CASSISPDGYTF.

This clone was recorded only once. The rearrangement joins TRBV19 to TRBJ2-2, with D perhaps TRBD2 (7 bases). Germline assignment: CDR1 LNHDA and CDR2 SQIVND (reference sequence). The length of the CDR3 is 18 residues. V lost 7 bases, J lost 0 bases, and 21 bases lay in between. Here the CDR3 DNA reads TGTGCCAGTACCCCAGACCGGGGGGCCCACCCGAACACCGGGGAGCTGTTTTTT. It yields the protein CASTPDRGAHPNTGELFF.

The CDR3 sequence: CASYSGAYGYTF. Written as DNA, the CDR3 is TGTGCCAGCTATTCAGGTGCCTATGGCTACACCTTC. V gene TRBV28 combines with J gene TRBJ1-2; D call uncertain. Trimming removed 8 bases at V and 4 bases at J, with 11 bases between. This CDR3 is 12 amino acids long. Per the germline V gene, CDR1 is MDHEN and CDR2 is SYDVKM.

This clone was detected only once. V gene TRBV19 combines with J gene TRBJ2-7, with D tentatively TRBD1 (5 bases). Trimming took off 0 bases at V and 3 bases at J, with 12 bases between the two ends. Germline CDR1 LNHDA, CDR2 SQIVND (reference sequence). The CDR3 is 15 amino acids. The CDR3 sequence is CASSIDLPGNYEQYF. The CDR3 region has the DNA TGTGCCAGTAGTATAGATCTTCCAGGGAACTACGAGCAGTACTTC.

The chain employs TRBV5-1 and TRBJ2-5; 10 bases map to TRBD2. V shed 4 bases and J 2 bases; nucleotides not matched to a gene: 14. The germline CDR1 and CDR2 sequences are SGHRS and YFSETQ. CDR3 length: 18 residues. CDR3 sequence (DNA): TGCGCCAGCAGCCCCGGGGCGGCTAGCGGGAGTAGTCAAGAGACCCAGTACTTC. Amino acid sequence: CASSPGAASGSSQETQYF.

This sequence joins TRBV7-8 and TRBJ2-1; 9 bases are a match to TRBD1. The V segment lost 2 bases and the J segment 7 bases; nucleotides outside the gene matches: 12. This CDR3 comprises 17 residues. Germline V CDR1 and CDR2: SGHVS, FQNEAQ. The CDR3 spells CASSLSTGTGRQNEQFF. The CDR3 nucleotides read TGTGCCAGCAGCTTAAGTACTGGGACAGGGAGGCAAAATGAGCAGTTCTTC.

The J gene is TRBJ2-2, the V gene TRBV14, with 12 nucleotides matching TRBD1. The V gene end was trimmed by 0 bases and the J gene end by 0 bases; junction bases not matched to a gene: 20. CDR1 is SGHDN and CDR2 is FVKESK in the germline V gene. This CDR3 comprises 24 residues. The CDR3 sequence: CASSQDLIVLPGQGALANTGELFF. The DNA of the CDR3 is TGTGCCAGCAGCCAAGATCTGATCGTACTACCGGGACAGGGGGCTCTAGCGAACACCGGGGAGCTGTTTTTT.

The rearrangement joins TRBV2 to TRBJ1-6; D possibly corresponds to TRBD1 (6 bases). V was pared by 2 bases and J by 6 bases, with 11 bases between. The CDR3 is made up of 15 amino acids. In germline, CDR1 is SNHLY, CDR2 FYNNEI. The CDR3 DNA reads TGTGCCAGCAGTGAATGGGACACCGGTAATTCACCCCTCCACTTT. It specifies CASSEWDTGNSPLHF. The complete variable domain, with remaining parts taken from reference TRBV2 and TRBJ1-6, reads EPEVTQTPSHQVTQMGQEVILRCVPISNHLYFYWYRQILGQKVEFLVSFYNNEISEKSEIFDDQFSVERPDGSNFTLKIRSTKLEDSAMYFCASSEWDTGNSPLHFGNGTRLTVT.

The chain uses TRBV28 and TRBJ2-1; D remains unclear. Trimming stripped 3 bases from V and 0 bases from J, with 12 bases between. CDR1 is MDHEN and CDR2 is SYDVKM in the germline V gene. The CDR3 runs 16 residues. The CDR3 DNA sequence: TGTGCCAGCAGTTTTGTTAGAGGAAGCTCCTACAATGAGCAGTTCTTC. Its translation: CASSFVRGSSYNEQFF.

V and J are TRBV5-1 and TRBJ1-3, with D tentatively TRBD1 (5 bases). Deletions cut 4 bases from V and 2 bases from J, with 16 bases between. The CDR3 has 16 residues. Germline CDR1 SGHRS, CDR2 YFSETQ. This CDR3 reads CASSPQRDGTGNTIYF. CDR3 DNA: TGCGCCAGCAGCCCCCAAAGGGACGGCACTGGAAACACCATATATTTT.